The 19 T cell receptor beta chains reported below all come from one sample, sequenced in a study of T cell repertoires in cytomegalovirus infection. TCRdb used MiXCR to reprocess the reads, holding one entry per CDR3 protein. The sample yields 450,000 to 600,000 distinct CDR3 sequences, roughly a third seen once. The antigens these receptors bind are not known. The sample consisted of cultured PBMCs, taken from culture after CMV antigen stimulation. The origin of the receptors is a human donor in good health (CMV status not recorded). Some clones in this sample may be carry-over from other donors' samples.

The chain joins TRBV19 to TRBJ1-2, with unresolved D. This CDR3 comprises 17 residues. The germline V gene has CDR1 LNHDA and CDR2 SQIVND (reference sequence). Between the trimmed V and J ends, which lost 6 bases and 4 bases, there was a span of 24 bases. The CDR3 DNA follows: TGTGCCAGTAGCAGGACTGAAGTTACGAAGATTAGCTATGGCTACACCTTC. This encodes CASSRTEVTKISYGYTF.

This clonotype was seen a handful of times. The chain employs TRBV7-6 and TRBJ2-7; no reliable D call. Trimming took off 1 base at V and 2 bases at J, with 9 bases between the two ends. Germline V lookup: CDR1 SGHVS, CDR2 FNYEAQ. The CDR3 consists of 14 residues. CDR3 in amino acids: CASSLDVYPYEQYF. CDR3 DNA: TGTGCCAGCAGCTTAGACGTCTACCCCTACGAGCAGTACTTC. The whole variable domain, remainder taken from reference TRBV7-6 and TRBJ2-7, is GAGVSQSPRYKVTKRGQDVALRCDPISGHVSLYWYRQALGQGPEFLTYFNYEAQQDKSGLPNDRFSAERPEGSISTLTIQRTEQRDSAMYRCASSLDVYPYEQYFGPGTRLTVT.

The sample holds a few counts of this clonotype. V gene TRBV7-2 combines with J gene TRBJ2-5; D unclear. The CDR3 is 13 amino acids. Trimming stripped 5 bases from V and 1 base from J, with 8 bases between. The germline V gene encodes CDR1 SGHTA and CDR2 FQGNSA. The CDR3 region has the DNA TGTGCCAGCAGCCGGTCCGGCCAAGAGACCCAGTACTTC. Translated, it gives CASSRSGQETQYF.

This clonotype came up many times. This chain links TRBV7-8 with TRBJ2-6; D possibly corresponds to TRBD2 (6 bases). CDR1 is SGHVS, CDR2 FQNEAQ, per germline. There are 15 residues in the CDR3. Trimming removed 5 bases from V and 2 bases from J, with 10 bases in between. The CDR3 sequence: CASSPGGPGANVLTF. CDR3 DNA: TGTGCCAGCAGCCCCGGGGGTCCTGGGGCCAACGTCCTGACTTTC.

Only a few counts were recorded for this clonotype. CDR3 DNA sequence: TGTGCCAGCAGCTCACAACGGGGACAGGGGGAAAATTCACCCCTCCACTTT. It is translated as CASSSQRGQGENSPLHF. The chain is built from TRBV9 and TRBJ1-6; 11 nucleotides align to TRBD1. With 4 bases clipped from V and 7 bases from J, the junction kept 10 bases outside the gene matches. Germline CDR1 reads SGDLS; CDR2 reads YYNGEE. This CDR3 has 17 residues.

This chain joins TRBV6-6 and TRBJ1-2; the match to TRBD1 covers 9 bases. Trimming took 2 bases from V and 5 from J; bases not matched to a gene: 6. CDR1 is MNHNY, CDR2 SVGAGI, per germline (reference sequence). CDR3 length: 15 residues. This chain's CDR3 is CASSYPQGQGYGYTF. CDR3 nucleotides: TGTGCCAGCAGTTACCCTCAGGGACAGGGATATGGCTACACCTTC.

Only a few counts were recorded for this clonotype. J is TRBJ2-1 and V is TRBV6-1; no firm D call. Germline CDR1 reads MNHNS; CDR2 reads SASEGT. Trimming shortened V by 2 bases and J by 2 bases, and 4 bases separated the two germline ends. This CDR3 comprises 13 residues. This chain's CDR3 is CASSERTYNEQFF. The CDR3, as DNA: TGTGCCAGCAGTGAAAGAACCTACAATGAGCAGTTCTTC.

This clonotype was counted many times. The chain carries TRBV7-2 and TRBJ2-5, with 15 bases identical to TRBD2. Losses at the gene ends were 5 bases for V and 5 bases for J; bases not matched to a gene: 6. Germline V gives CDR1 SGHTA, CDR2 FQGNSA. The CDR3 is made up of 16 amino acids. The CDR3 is CASSEGLAGGLETQYF. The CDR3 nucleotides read TGTGCCAGCAGCGAGGGACTAGCGGGAGGTCTGGAGACCCAGTACTTC. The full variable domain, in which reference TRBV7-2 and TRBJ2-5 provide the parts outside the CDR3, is GAGVSQSPSNKVTEKGKDVELRCDPISGHTALYWYRQSLGQGLEFLIYFQGNSAPDKSGLPSDRFSAERTGGSVSTLTIQRTQQEDSAVYLCASSEGLAGGLETQYFGPGTRLLVL.

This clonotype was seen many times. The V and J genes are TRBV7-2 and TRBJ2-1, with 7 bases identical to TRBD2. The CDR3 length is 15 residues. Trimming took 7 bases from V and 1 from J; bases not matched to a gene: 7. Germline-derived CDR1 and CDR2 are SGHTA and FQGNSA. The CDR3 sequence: CASKGRAGSYNEQFF. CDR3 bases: TGTGCCAGCAAGGGGAGGGCGGGGTCCTACAATGAGCAGTTCTTC.

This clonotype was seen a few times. For the CDR3, the DNA is TGTGCCAGCAGTTACGGGGTCGGTAAAGAGCAGTACTTC. Protein product: CASSYGVGKEQYF. The V call is TRBV6-6, the J call TRBJ2-7; D not certain. Trimming pared 2 bases from V and 7 bases from J, leaving 12 bases between. CDR3 length: 13 residues. Germline V gene sequence: CDR1 MNHNY, CDR2 SVGAGI (reference sequence).

The CDR3 DNA reads TGTGCCAGCAGTTTGAGCGGGAGAGGAGAAGAGACCCAGTACTTC. It is translated as CASSLSGRGEETQYF. J is TRBJ2-5 and V is TRBV28, with TRBD2 identical over 8 bases. CDR1 is MDHEN, CDR2 SYDVKM, per germline. After removal of 3 bases from V and 3 bases from J, the junction contained 6 bases not matched to a gene. The CDR3 spans 15 residues.

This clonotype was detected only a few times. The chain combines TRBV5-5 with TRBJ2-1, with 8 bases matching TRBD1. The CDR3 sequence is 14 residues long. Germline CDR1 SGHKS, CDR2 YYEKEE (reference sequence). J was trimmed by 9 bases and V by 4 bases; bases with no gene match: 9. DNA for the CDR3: TGTGCCAGCAGCCTCTGGACAGGGTTCGGTGAGCAGTTCTTC. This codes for CASSLWTGFGEQFF. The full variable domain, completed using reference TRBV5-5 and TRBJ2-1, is DAGVTQSPTHLIKTRGQQVTLRCSPISGHKSVSWYQQVLGQGPQFIFQYYEKEERGRGNFPDRFSARQFPNYSSELNVNALLLGDSALYLCASSLWTGFGEQFFGPGTRLTVL.

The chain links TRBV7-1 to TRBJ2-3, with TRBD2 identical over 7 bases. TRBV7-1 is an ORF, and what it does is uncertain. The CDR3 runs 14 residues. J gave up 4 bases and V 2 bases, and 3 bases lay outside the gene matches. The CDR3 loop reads CASSSRLAADTQYF. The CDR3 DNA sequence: TGTGCCAGCAGCTCACGACTAGCTGCAGATACGCAGTATTTT.

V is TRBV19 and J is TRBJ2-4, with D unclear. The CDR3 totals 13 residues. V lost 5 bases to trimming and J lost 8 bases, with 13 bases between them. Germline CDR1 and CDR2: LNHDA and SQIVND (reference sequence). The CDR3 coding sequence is TGTGCCAGTAGTTGGGTCGTACGGGACATTCAGTACTTC. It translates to CASSWVVRDIQYF.

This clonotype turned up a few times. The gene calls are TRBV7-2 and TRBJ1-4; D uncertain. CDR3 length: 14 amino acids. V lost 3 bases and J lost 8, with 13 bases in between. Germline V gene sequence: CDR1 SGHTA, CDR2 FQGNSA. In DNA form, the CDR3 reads TGTGCCAGCAGCTTCATGCCCCCCAACGAAAAACTGTTTTTT. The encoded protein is CASSFMPPNEKLFF.

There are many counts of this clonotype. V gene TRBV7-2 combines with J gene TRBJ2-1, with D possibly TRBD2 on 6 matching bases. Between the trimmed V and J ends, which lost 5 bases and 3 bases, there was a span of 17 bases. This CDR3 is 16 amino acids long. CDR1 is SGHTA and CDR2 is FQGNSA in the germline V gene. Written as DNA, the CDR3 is TGTGCCAGCAGCCCGAGGAGGGCCATTGGCTACAATGAGCAGTTCTTC. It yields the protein CASSPRRAIGYNEQFF. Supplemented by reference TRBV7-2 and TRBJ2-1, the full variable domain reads GAGVSQSPSNKVTEKGKDVELRCDPISGHTALYWYRQSLGQGLEFLIYFQGNSAPDKSGLPSDRFSAERTGGSVSTLTIQRTQQEDSAVYLCASSPRRAIGYNEQFFGPGTRLTVL.

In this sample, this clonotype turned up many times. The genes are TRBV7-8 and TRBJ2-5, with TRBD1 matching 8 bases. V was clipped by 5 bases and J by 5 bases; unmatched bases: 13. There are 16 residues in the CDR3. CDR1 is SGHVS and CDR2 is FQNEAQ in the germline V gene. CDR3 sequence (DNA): TGTGCCAGCAGCCCCATCTTTCAGGGGGCGTCGGAGACCCAGTACTTC. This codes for CASSPIFQGASETQYF.

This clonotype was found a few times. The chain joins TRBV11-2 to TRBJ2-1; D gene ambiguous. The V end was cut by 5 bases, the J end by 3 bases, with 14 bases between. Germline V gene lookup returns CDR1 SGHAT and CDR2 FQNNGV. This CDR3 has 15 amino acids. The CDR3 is CASSPSWLDYNEQFF. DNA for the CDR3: TGTGCCAGCAGCCCCTCTTGGTTAGACTACAATGAGCAGTTCTTC.

The CDR3 coding sequence is TGTGCCAGCAGCTTGGTTCGGGGGGCGATCGACAATGAGCAGTTCTTC. It specifies CASSLVRGAIDNEQFF. The genes are TRBV5-4 and TRBJ2-1, with D perhaps TRBD2 (7 bases). This CDR3 region has 16 residues. The germline V and J ends were trimmed by 0 bases and 5 bases, with 15 bases remaining between them. Germline values: CDR1 SGHNT, CDR2 YYREEE (reference sequence).